This entry lists 15 T cell receptor beta chains sequenced from one sample in a study of spatial heterogeneity in lung cancer. TCRdb re-derived calls from the 5' RACE reads in MiXCR, one entry per CDR3 protein. The top ten clones hold 7.2% of a sample with tens of thousands of distinct CDR3 sequences, more than 10% of them seen once. The sample's time point: sample taken at primary tumor resection. Unsorted whole RNA from tumor, nontumor lung or frozen PBMC underwent sequencing. The input for sequencing was PBMCs, taken at surgery. These receptors all come from a male donor with early-stage non-small cell lung cancer.

In its sample, this clonotype was seen a few times. The rearrangement joins TRBV12-3 or TRBV12-4 to TRBJ2-3; TRBD2 agrees at 9 bases. Unmatched junction bases numbered 12, after V lost 5 bases and J lost 0 bases. CDR3 length equals 18 residues. The CDR3, as DNA: TGTGCCAGCAGTCCTTACGGACCTAGCGGGAAAAGCACAGATACGCAGTATTTT. This gives the protein CASSPYGPSGKSTDTQYF.

The chain joins TRBV3-1 to TRBJ1-2; maybe TRBD1 (5 bases). Germline CDR1 is LGHDT and CDR2 is YNNKEL (reference sequence). The CDR3 runs 14 residues. Trimming cost V 2 bases and J 3 bases, with 10 bases left between them. CDR3 sequence (DNA): TGTGCCAGCAGCCAACAGGGTTTCGACTATGGCTACACCTTC. Translation: CASSQQGFDYGYTF.

A few counts support this clonotype. The chain carries TRBV27 and TRBJ2-4, with D tentatively TRBD2 (6 bases). CDR3 length: 14 amino acids. V lost 0 bases to trimming and J lost 6 bases, with 9 bases between them. Per germline, CDR1 MNHEY and CDR2 SMNVEV (reference sequence). Written as DNA, the CDR3 is TGTGCCAGCAGTTTATCCCGGGAGATAAACATTCAGTACTTC. Its translation is CASSLSREINIQYF.

This clonotype was seen a few times. The chain carries TRBV7-2 and TRBJ2-5, with 9 nucleotides matching TRBD2. V was pared by 5 bases and J by 5 bases, with 12 bases of the junction left unmatched. The CDR3 has 16 amino acids. CDR1 SGHTA and CDR2 FQGNSA come from the germline V gene. The CDR3 DNA follows: TGTGCCAGCAGCCTTTCGGCGGGAGGGCCAGGGGAGACCCAGTACTTC. Its translation: CASSLSAGGPGETQYF.

The genes are TRBV24-1 and TRBJ1-5; D unresolved. There are 15 residues in the CDR3. Trimming removed 7 bases at V and 1 base at J, with 13 bases between. Germline loops: CDR1 KGHDR, CDR2 SFDVKD. The CDR3 sequence is CATSPSGPSNQPQHF. The CDR3 region has the DNA TGTGCCACCAGCCCCAGTGGCCCGAGCAATCAGCCCCAGCATTTT.

This clonotype was observed at least ten times. The genes are TRBV18 and TRBJ1-1, with D possibly TRBD1 on 6 matching bases. The CDR3 is 13 residues long. Trimming removed 6 bases from V and 5 bases from J, with 13 bases in between. Germline CDR1 and CDR2: KGHSH and LQKENI. CDR3: CASSSGVWTEAFF. The CDR3 bases are TGTGCCAGCTCTTCAGGGGTCTGGACTGAAGCTTTCTTT. The variable domain in full, completed from reference TRBV18 and TRBJ1-1, reads NAGVMQNPRHLVRRRGQEARLRCSPMKGHSHVYWYRQLPEEGLKFMVYLQKENIIDESGMPKERFSAEFPKEGPSILRIQQVVRGDSAAYFCASSSGVWTEAFFGQGTRLTVV.

This clonotype was seen a handful of times. The chain links TRBV2 to TRBJ2-1; D is uncertain. The V gene lost 11 bases and the J gene lost 6 bases, with 14 bases spanning the gap. Germline lookup yields CDR1 SNHLY and CDR2 FYNNEI. The CDR3 loop spans 12 amino acids. CDR3 sequence: CARSEPANEQFF. Written as DNA, the CDR3 is TGTGCCCGCTCGGAACCGGCCAATGAGCAGTTCTTC.

This clonotype was seen ten or more times. The rearrangement joins TRBV7-2 to TRBJ2-1, with TRBD2 matching 10 bases. Per germline, CDR1 SGHTA and CDR2 FQGNSA. The CDR3 runs 16 residues. V lost 3 bases, J lost 5 bases, and 7 bases stayed unmatched. The CDR3 DNA follows: TGTGCCAGCAGCTTCCTAGCGGGAGAGTTTAACAATGAGCAGTTCTTC. It translates to CASSFLAGEFNNEQFF. The entire variable domain, with the rest obtained from reference TRBV7-2 and TRBJ2-1, is as follows: GAGVSQSPSNKVTEKGKDVELRCDPISGHTALYWYRQSLGQGLEFLIYFQGNSAPDKSGLPSDRFSAERTGGSVSTLTIQRTQQEDSAVYLCASSFLAGEFNNEQFFGPGTRLTVL.

This chain links TRBV5-1 with TRBJ2-2; D is perhaps TRBD1 (5 bases). This CDR3 has 13 amino acids. Per the germline V gene, CDR1 is SGHRS and CDR2 is YFSETQ. The ends were cut back, 4 bases at V and 6 bases at J, with 10 bases in the middle. The CDR3 bases are TGCGCCAGCAGCGCCGACAGCGCCGGGGAGCTGTTTTTT. Translated, it gives CASSADSAGELFF.

This sequence joins TRBV12-3 or TRBV12-4 and TRBJ1-5, with D tentatively TRBD1 (5 bases). The CDR3 has 12 residues. Trimming left V 3 bases short and J 9 bases short, with 9 bases between. The DNA of the CDR3 is TGTGCCAGCAGTTTCGGCGGGGGGCCCCAGCATTTT. This gives the protein CASSFGGGPQHF.

This clonotype was seen many times. The J gene is TRBJ1-3, the V gene TRBV7-9; possible D gene TRBD1, 6 bases. CDR3 length equals 15 residues. CDR1 is SEHNR, CDR2 FQNEAQ, per germline (reference sequence). The V end was cut by 5 bases, the J end by 0 bases, with 11 bases between. The CDR3 sequence: CASSPQGLSGNTIYF. The CDR3 DNA sequence: TGTGCCAGCAGCCCACAGGGTCTCTCTGGAAACACCATATATTTT.

This clonotype was recorded at least ten times. The chain carries TRBV5-1 and TRBJ2-7, with D uncertain. Germline V gene lookup returns CDR1 SGHRS and CDR2 YFSETQ. The V end lost 2 bases, the J end lost 6 bases, and 6 bases lay between the germline ends. The CDR3 totals 11 residues. CDR3 coding DNA: TGCGCCAGCAGCTTAGGGCCCGAGCAGTACTTC. This translates into CASSLGPEQYF.

The CDR3 loop reads CASSRRLATYNEQFF. The DNA for the CDR3 is TGTGCCAGCAGCCGACGACTAGCGACATACAATGAGCAGTTCTTC. The chain is built from TRBV14 and TRBJ2-1, with 8 bases identical to TRBD2. CDR1 is SGHDN, CDR2 FVKESK, per germline. The V gene end was trimmed by 4 bases and the J gene end by 4 bases; junction bases not matched to a gene: 6. This CDR3 is built from 15 residues. The entire variable domain, with the rest obtained from reference TRBV14 and TRBJ2-1, is as follows: EAGVTQFPSHSVIEKGQTVTLRCDPISGHDNLYWYRRVMGKEIKFLLHFVKESKQDESGMPNNRFLAERTGGTYSTLKVQPAELEDSGVYFCASSRRLATYNEQFFGPGTRLTVL.

The chain uses TRBV5-1 and TRBJ2-7; D not resolved. This CDR3 spans 13 amino acids. Trimming stripped 2 bases from V and 5 bases from J, with 11 bases between. The germline gives CDR1 SGHRS, CDR2 YFSETQ. CDR3 DNA sequence: TGCGCCAGCAGCTTTTTCTATCCAAACGAGCAGTACTTC. The encoded protein is CASSFFYPNEQYF. The full variable domain, completed using reference TRBV5-1 and TRBJ2-7, is KAGVTQTPRYLIKTRGQQVTLSCSPISGHRSVSWYQQTPGQGLQFLFEYFSETQRNKGNFPGRFSGRQFSNSRSEMNVSTLELGDSALYLCASSFFYPNEQYFGPGTRLTVT.

The chain recombines TRBV4-3 with TRBJ2-1; D remains ambiguous. The CDR3 runs to 13 residues. Germline loops: CDR1 LGHNA, CDR2 YSLEER. Trimming took off 0 bases at V and 9 bases at J, with 9 bases between the two ends. The CDR3 is CASSQEVGIEQFF. In nucleotides, the CDR3 is TGCGCCAGCAGCCAAGAGGTAGGGATTGAGCAGTTCTTC.